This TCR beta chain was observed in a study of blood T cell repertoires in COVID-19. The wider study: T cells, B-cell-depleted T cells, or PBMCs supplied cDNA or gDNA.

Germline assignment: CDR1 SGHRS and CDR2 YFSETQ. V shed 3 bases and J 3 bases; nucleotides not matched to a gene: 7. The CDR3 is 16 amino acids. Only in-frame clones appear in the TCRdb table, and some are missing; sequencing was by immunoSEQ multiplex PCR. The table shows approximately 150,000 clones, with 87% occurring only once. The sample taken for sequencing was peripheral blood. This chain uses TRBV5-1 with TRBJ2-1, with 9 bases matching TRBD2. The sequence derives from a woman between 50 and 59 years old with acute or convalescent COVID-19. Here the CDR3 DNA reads TGCGCCAGCAGCTACATTAGCGGGGGCGACTACAATGAGCAGTTCTTC. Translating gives CASSYISGGDYNEQFF.